These T cell receptor beta chains were read from a single sample in a study of OX40 agonist ivuxolimab in advanced cancers. Sequenced by immunoSEQ multiplex PCR; TCRdb stores in-frame clones only, minus some. The sample yields just over 70,000 clones, 84% seen once. Specimen: CD4+ or CD8+ T cells sorted from blood, collected in a trial of the OX40 agonist ivuxolimab. The receptor source for this set is an adult with an advanced solid tumor such as melanoma, head and neck, liver or kidney cancer. The CDR3 runs from the conserved cysteine through the conserved F or W. The order of the fields is D gene, clone size, J gene, V gene, CDR3 protein, CDR3 DNA. D genes are given only for firm matches. Size values are once, few and many counts, or a class for expanded clones, and some rows have none.

TRBD1 . TRBJ1-2 TRBV9 CASSVVQGGYGYTF TGTGCCAGCAGCGTAGTGCAGGGGGGATATGGCTACACCTTC
. few TRBJ1-2 TRBV18 CASSPKTATYGYTF TGTGCCAGCTCACCGAAGACAGCTACCTATGGCTACACCTTC
TRBD1 . TRBJ2-1 TRBV7-8 CASTGTGGNEQFF TGTGCCAGCACCGGGACAGGGGGGAATGAGCAGTTCTTC
TRBD1 . TRBJ2-1 TRBV28 CASSTLIRRTGGFVNEQFF TGTGCCAGCAGTACGCTGATTAGACGGACAGGGGGCTTTGTCAATGAGCAGTTCTTC
TRBD2 . TRBJ2-1 TRBV11-2 CASSSGGTLYNEQFF TGTGCCAGCAGCTCGGGGGGGACTCTATACAATGAGCAGTTCTTC
TRBD1 . TRBJ2-7 TRBV5-1 CASLRGPGQGAHEQYF TGCGCCAGCCTCCGGGGTCCGGGACAGGGGGCCCACGAGCAGTACTTC
TRBD2 . TRBJ2-7 TRBV18 CVSSPTSGAYEQYF TGTGTCAGCTCACCGACTAGCGGAGCCTACGAGCAGTACTTC
. . TRBJ2-3 TRBV7-9 CASSPYVGTDTQYF TGTGCCAGCAGCCCCTATGTGGGCACAGATACGCAGTATTTT
. . TRBJ1-6 TRBV9 CASSPGKDDSPLHF TGTGCCAGCAGCCCCGGGAAGGATGATTCACCCCTCCACTTT
TRBD2 few TRBJ2-7 TRBV7-2 CASSLALSRSGTYYEQYF TGTGCCAGCAGCTTAGCCCTTTCTAGGAGCGGGACCTACTACGAGCAGTACTTC
. . TRBJ1-2 TRBV11-2 CASTPTAANYGYTF TGTGCCAGCACCCCGACGGCAGCGAACTATGGCTACACCTTC
TRBD1 . TRBJ2-1 TRBV28 CASRHRDRDYNEQFF TGTGCCAGCAGGCACCGGGACAGGGACTACAATGAGCAGTTCTTC
. . TRBJ2-3 TRBV2 CASERGTDTQYF TGTGCCAGCGAGCGCGGCACAGATACGCAGTATTTT
TRBD2 . TRBJ2-3 TRBV6-6 CAIGTGRGRTDTQYF TGTGCCATCGGTACGGGGAGGGGTCGCACAGATACGCAGTATTTT
. . TRBJ1-1 TRBV27 CASSSGLGTTEAFF TGTGCCAGCAGTTCTGGACTGGGGACCACTGAAGCTTTCTTT
. . TRBJ2-7 TRBV6-6 CASVRQAQGDEQYF TGTGCCAGCGTTAGACAGGCCCAAGGGGACGAGCAGTACTTC
TRBD1 . TRBJ2-4 TRBV18 CASSPRDRGNIQYF TGTGCCAGCTCACCCCGGGACAGGGGGAACATTCAGTACTTC
TRBD1 . TRBJ1-1 TRBV10-1 CASSRDRHTEAFF TGCGCCAGCTCCCGGGACAGGCACACTGAAGCTTTCTTT
. . TRBJ1-5 TRBV6-1 CASTILGNQPQHF TGTGCCAGCACCATACTTGGCAATCAGCCCCAGCATTTT
. . TRBJ1-1 TRBV7-3 CASSLQSGGTEAFF TGTGCCAGCAGCTTACAGTCAGGCGGCACTGAAGCTTTCTTT
. . TRBJ2-7 TRBV18 CASSPEHLSSYEQYF TGTGCCAGCTCACCAGAACACCTAAGCTCCTACGAGCAGTACTTC
. . TRBJ2-7 TRBV28 CASSNTQGYEQYF TGTGCCAGCAGTAACACCCAGGGTTACGAGCAGTACTTC
. . TRBJ2-1 TRBV7-2 CASSERRSSSYNEQFF TGTGCCAGCAGCGAAAGACGGTCGAGCTCCTACAATGAGCAGTTCTTC
TRBD1 . TRBJ2-5 TRBV10-3 CAIRPGQGKGTQYF TGTGCCATCAGACCGGGACAGGGGAAGGGGACCCAGTACTTC
TRBD2 . TRBJ2-1 TRBV4-3 CASSASGSSYNEQFF TGCGCCAGCAGCGCTAGCGGGAGCTCCTACAATGAGCAGTTCTTC
TRBD2 once TRBJ2-5 TRBV19 CASSTSGRRETQYF TGTGCCAGTAGTACCAGCGGGAGGAGAGAGACCCAGTACTTC
. . TRBJ1-2 TRBV6-1 CASSASGDGYTF TGTGCCAGCAGTGCCTCCGGGGACGGCTACACCTTC
. . TRBJ1-3 TRBV28 CASRRSSGNTIYF TGTGCCAGCAGGCGGAGCTCTGGAAACACCATATATTTT
TRBD2 . TRBJ2-1 TRBV28 CASRTGGDGYNEQFF TGTGCCAGCAGGACGGGAGGGGATGGCTACAATGAGCAGTTCTTC
TRBD1 once TRBJ1-2 TRBV6-1 CASSEAGTGYKGGYTF TGTGCCAGCAGTGAAGCTGGGACAGGGTATAAGGGTGGCTACACCTTC
. . TRBJ1-3 TRBV15 CATSKQGGGNTIYF TGTGCCACCAGCAAACAGGGAGGTGGAAACACCATATATTTT
. . TRBJ2-5 TRBV14 CASSQGQDVVSQYF TGTGCCAGCAGCCAAGGGCAAGACGTGGTGTCCCAGTACTTC
. few TRBJ1-1 TRBV9 CASSQGMGSEAFF TGTGCCAGCAGTCAGGGGATGGGTTCTGAAGCTTTCTTT
TRBD2 . TRBJ2-1 TRBV11-3 CASSLTSGYNEQFF TGTGCCAGCAGCTTAACTAGCGGTTACAATGAGCAGTTCTTC
. . TRBJ2-4 TRBV5-4 CASSLPGAKNIQYF TGTGCCAGCAGCTTGCCGGGGGCCAAAAACATTCAGTACTTC
. . TRBJ1-2 TRBV29-1 CSVEMMGAHGYTF TGCAGCGTTGAGATGATGGGTGCCCATGGCTACACCTTC
. . TRBJ2-2 TRBV4-3 CASSQRGLPHTGELFF TGCGCCAGCAGCCAACGGGGACTTCCACACACCGGGGAGCTGTTTTTT
TRBD2 . TRBJ2-3 TRBV27 CASSFWAGVRTDTQYF TGTGCCAGCAGTTTCTGGGCGGGAGTTCGAACAGATACGCAGTATTTT
TRBD2 . TRBJ2-1 TRBV5-3 CARSLTSGGRDNEQFF TGTGCCAGAAGCTTGACTAGCGGGGGTCGGGACAATGAGCAGTTCTTC
TRBD1 . TRBJ1-5 TRBV2 CASESGTVSNQPQHF TGTGCCAGCGAATCCGGGACAGTTAGCAATCAGCCCCAGCATTTT
. few TRBJ1-2 TRBV4-3 CASSQARTYYGYTF TGCGCCAGCAGTCAGGCCCGGACCTACTATGGCTACACCTTC
. . TRBJ1-2 TRBV19 CASINRAGELDNYGYTF TGTGCCAGTATCAATAGGGCAGGCGAATTAGATAACTATGGCTACACCTTC
TRBD1 . TRBJ2-7 TRBV11-1 CASSRDRGTYEQYF TGTGCCAGCAGCCGGGACAGGGGAACCTACGAGCAGTACTTC